One T cell receptor (beta chain) is described in this entry. Germline V lookup: CDR1 SGHNT, CDR2 YYREEE (reference sequence). The CDR3 runs 14 residues. V dropped 3 bases and J dropped 3; count of bases not matched to a gene: 5. These data belong to a study of cytomegalovirus exposure and HLA in healthy donors. Vbeta (60) and Jbeta (13) primers were used in the PCR. Profiling relied on immunoSEQ multiplex PCR, and the TCRdb table lists in-frame clones only, not all of them. The sample comprises around 180,000 clones, about four fifths of which are singletons, and 1.5% to 2% rests with the top ten. This chain uses TRBV5-4 with TRBJ2-7, with 8 bases identical to TRBD2. The source of this sequence is a man between 18 and 29 years old in good health and CMV-seronegative. The sequenced material came from PBMCs. CDR3 loop: CASSSGGGIYEQYF. In DNA, the CDR3 is TGTGCCAGCAGCTCGGGCGGGGGGATCTACGAGCAGTACTTC. The full variable domain, completed using reference TRBV5-4 and TRBJ2-7, is ETGVTQSPTHLIKTRGQQVTLRCSSQSGHNTVSWYQQALGQGPQFIFQYYREEENGRGNFPPRFSGLQFPNYSSELNVNALELDDSALYLCASSSGGGIYEQYFGPGTRLTVT.